This T cell receptor (beta chain) is drawn from a study of cytomegalovirus exposure and HLA in healthy donors. V was cut by 1 base and J by 6 bases, with 9 bases left in between. The CDR3 covers 13 residues. From germline, CDR1 is KGHSH and CDR2 LQKENI. PCR was performed using 60 Vbeta and 13 Jbeta primers. Data came from immunoSEQ multiplex PCR; TCRdb stores just in-frame clones and leaves some out. The sample shows around 120,000 clones, more than 60% of them seen only once. What was sequenced was PBMCs. The sequence came from a woman in her thirties or forties in good health and CMV-seronegative. J is TRBJ1-2 and V is TRBV18; tentatively, D is TRBD1 (5 bases). CDR3 loop: CASSPRQSDGYTF. CDR3 DNA sequence: TGTGCCAGCTCACCACGACAGTCCGATGGCTACACCTTC.